Each of the 22 T cell receptor beta chains below was sequenced from the same sample in a study of molecular identifiers for immune sequencing clone quantification. In TCRdb, the PCR reads were re-called with MiXCR into one record per CDR3 protein. The repertoire includes 40,000 to 50,000 distinct CDR3 sequences, about a fifth of them detected once, and about 1% sits in the top ten. Sequencing was performed on naive CD8+ T cells from blood, with Jurkat cell RNA spiked in. Subset: FACS-sorted CD8+CD4-CCR7+CD45RA+ naive T cells. The receptors originated from a human donor in good health. Some libraries in this study had Jurkat cell RNA spiked in.

This clonotype has ten or more counts. This CDR3 reads CASSQDRFGANTEAFF. CDR3 sequence (DNA): TGCGCCAGCAGCCAAGATAGGTTCGGGGCGAACACTGAAGCTTTCTTT. The V gene is TRBV4-1, the J gene TRBJ1-1, with D perhaps TRBD1 (5 bases). The CDR3 consists of 16 residues. Germline CDR1 MGHRA, CDR2 YSYEKL. V was trimmed by 0 bases and J by 1 base, leaving 12 bases between them.

In this sample, this clonotype turned up many times. The genes are TRBV7-9 and TRBJ2-2; 7 nucleotides agree with TRBD2. After removal of 5 bases from V and 0 bases from J, the junction contained 3 bases not matched to a gene. Per germline, CDR1 SEHNR and CDR2 FQNEAQ (reference sequence). The CDR3 runs 15 residues. The CDR3, as DNA: TGTGCCAGCAGCCCCGGACTAGCGAACACCGGGGAGCTGTTTTTT. It encodes CASSPGLANTGELFF.

This clonotype appeared once. The chain couples TRBV7-2 to TRBJ2-7; 7 bases agree with TRBD1. The CDR3 length is 15 residues. Germline CDR1 is SGHTA and CDR2 is FQGNSA. The V gene end was trimmed by 1 base and the J gene end by 2 bases; junction bases not matched to a gene: 5. The CDR3 spells CASSLGQGFTYEQYF. The CDR3 nucleotides read TGTGCCAGCAGCTTAGGACAGGGTTTCACCTACGAGCAGTACTTC.

This clonotype was recorded at least ten times. This chain joins TRBV14 and TRBJ2-7; 8 bases match TRBD1. Trimming took 2 bases from V and 1 from J; bases not matched to a gene: 7. This CDR3 has 16 amino acids. The germline CDR1 and CDR2 sequences are SGHDN and FVKESK. The CDR3 here is CASSQRGTGISYEQYF. DNA for the CDR3: TGTGCCAGCAGCCAACGAGGGACAGGCATTTCCTACGAGCAGTACTTC. Full variable domain (rest looked up from reference TRBV14 and TRBJ2-7): EAGVTQFPSHSVIEKGQTVTLRCDPISGHDNLYWYRRVMGKEIKFLLHFVKESKQDESGMPNNRFLAERTGGTYSTLKVQPAELEDSGVYFCASSQRGTGISYEQYFGPGTRLTVT.

Ten or more counts support this clonotype. V usage is TRBV27 and J usage is TRBJ1-2; D remains ambiguous. V gave up 3 bases and J gave up 0 bases, with 8 bases separating them. Germline assignment: CDR1 MNHEY and CDR2 SMNVEV (reference sequence). The CDR3 runs to 14 residues. CDR3 protein: CASSFLGTNYGYTF. CDR3 in DNA: TGTGCCAGCAGTTTTCTGGGGACTAACTATGGCTACACCTTC.

On this clonotype: The missing conserved phenylalanine or tryptophan at the end of this CDR3 makes a read error likely. The chain combines TRBV6-1 with TRBJ2-4, with a tentative D call TRBD2 (6 bases). The CDR3 length is 16 residues. CDR1 and CDR2 (germline): MNHNS, SASEGT. The CDR3 coding sequence is TGCGCCAGCAGTGAGTACCGGGGGACCTCGGCGTACATTCAGTACTCC. Encoded protein: CASSEYRGTSAYIQYS.

As to this clonotype: Given a much more abundant clone one base away, this may be a read error. This chain links TRBV7-9 with TRBJ1-3; no reliable D call. CDR3 length equals 14 residues. The germline V gene has CDR1 SEHNR and CDR2 FQNEAQ (reference sequence). The germline V and J ends were trimmed by 5 bases and 2 bases, with 10 bases remaining between them. CDR3 region: CASSTPYTGNTIYF. The CDR3 DNA is TGTGCCAGCAGCACACCATACACTGGAAACACCATATATTTT.

A few counts support this clonotype. It may be a read error: a sequence one base away is much more abundant. The CDR3 here is CAGSPKGAGLSYNEQFF. CDR3 coding DNA: TGTGCCGGCAGCCCGAAGGGAGCGGGACTCTCCTACAATGAGCAGTTCTTC. The J gene is TRBJ2-1, the V gene TRBV11-2, with 7 bases that match TRBD2. CDR1 is SGHAT, CDR2 FQNNGV, per germline. There are 17 residues in the CDR3.

This clonotype was counted at least ten times. This chain joins TRBV4-3 and TRBJ2-6; D gene ambiguous. V lost 0 bases and J lost 2, with 2 bases in between. CDR1 LGHNA and CDR2 YSLEER come from the germline V gene. This CDR3 contains 14 residues. CDR3 in amino acids: CASSQETGANVLTF. The CDR3, as DNA: TGCGCCAGCAGCCAAGAAACTGGGGCCAACGTCCTGACTTTC.

The V call is TRBV7-9, the J call TRBJ2-7; 12 bases map to TRBD2. Germline assignment: CDR1 SEHNR and CDR2 FQNEAQ (reference sequence). The CDR3 totals 17 residues. Trimming cost V 6 bases and J 4 bases; bases outside gene matches: 13. CDR3 protein: CASSTTRGTSGQYEQYF. Written as DNA, the CDR3 is TGTGCCAGCAGTACGACCCGTGGGACTAGCGGGCAGTACGAGCAGTACTTC.

This clonotype was seen repeatedly, ten times or more. The chain combines TRBV27 with TRBJ1-1; possibly TRBD1 for D (6 bases). V lost 4 bases to trimming and J lost 3 bases, with 12 bases between them. Germline values: CDR1 MNHEY, CDR2 SMNVEV (reference sequence). CDR3 length equals 14 residues. The CDR3 reads CASSSWDTDTEAFF. CDR3 DNA sequence: TGTGCCAGCAGTTCGTGGGACACCGACACTGAAGCTTTCTTT.

The chain combines TRBV5-3 with TRBJ1-1, with D perhaps matching TRBD1 (5 bases). TRBV5-3 is given ORF status, its function remaining uncertain. The CDR3 totals 13 residues. Trimming stripped 8 bases from V and 4 bases from J, with 15 bases between. CDR3 protein: CASRDGRGTEAFF. In DNA, the CDR3 is TGTGCCAGCAGGGACGGGAGGGGCACTGAAGCTTTCTTT.

Many counts were recorded for this clonotype. The chain combines TRBV5-6 with TRBJ1-1, with 7 bases aligning to TRBD1. The length of the CDR3 is 15 residues. CDR1 and CDR2 from the germline V gene are SGHDT and YYEEEE. V dropped 3 bases and J dropped 0; count of bases not matched to a gene: 5. The DNA of the CDR3 is TGTGCCAGCAGCTGGGGGGGACAGATGAACACTGAAGCTTTCTTT. Translating gives CASSWGGQMNTEAFF.

This clonotype came up many times. The CDR3 DNA reads TGCGCCAGCAGCACTGGGACTAGTAGCACAGATACGCAGTATTTT. Its translation: CASSTGTSSTDTQYF. The chain recombines TRBV5-1 with TRBJ2-3; the match to TRBD2 covers 8 bases. V lost 4 bases and J lost 0; bases outside the gene matches: 4. The length of the CDR3 is 15 residues. The germline V gene has CDR1 SGHRS and CDR2 YFSETQ.

This clonotype was counted ten times or more. The chain links TRBV5-4 to TRBJ2-7; the D gene is possibly TRBD2 (6 bases). Germline lookup yields CDR1 SGHNT and CDR2 YYREEE (reference sequence). Trimming cost V 3 bases and J 5 bases, with 18 bases left between them. The CDR3 totals 15 residues. CDR3: CASSSLADRSNEQYF. The CDR3 region has the DNA TGTGCCAGCAGCTCCTTAGCGGACCGAAGCAACGAGCAGTACTTC.

The table lists this clonotype with many counts. CDR3 DNA: TGCAGCGTCCCCGAGGGAGGGTATGGCTACACCTTC. This sequence encodes CSVPEGGYGYTF. The chain carries TRBV29-1 and TRBJ1-2, with D unresolved. Trimming cost V 6 bases and J 5 bases, with 13 bases left between them. This CDR3 region has 12 residues. Germline CDR1 reads SQVTM; CDR2 reads ANQGSEA.

As for this clonotype: The junction departs from germline at one end; a sequencing error may be responsible. The chain has TRBV19 and TRBJ2-6, with 9 bases that match TRBD1. Per germline, CDR1 LNHDA and CDR2 SQIVND (reference sequence). This CDR3 contains 15 residues. The CDR3 bases are TGTGGCAGTAGCCCGACAGGGGGGGGGGCCAACGTCCTGACTTTC. This translates into CGSSPTGGGANVLTF. Filled out from reference TRBV19 and TRBJ2-6, the complete variable domain reads DGGITQSPKYLFRKEGQNVTLSCEQNLNHDAMYWYRQDPGQGLRLIYYSQIVNDFQKGDIAEGYSVSREKKESFPLTVTSAQKNPTAFYLCGSSPTGGGANVLTFGAGSRLTVL.

Many counts were recorded for this clonotype. In nucleotides, the CDR3 is TGTGCCAGCAGTGATTCATTTCATTCCCCAAGGACAGATACGCAGTATTTT. Protein sequence: CASSDSFHSPRTDTQYF. The chain links TRBV2 to TRBJ2-3; no clear D gene. Between the trimmed V and J ends, which lost 3 bases and 3 bases, there was a span of 19 bases. CDR1 is SNHLY and CDR2 is FYNNEI in the germline V gene. This CDR3 region has 17 residues.

This clonotype was detected ten times or more. The chain has TRBV2 and TRBJ1-1; D possibly corresponds to TRBD1 (6 bases). Germline CDR1 is SNHLY and CDR2 is FYNNEI. V lost 7 bases, J lost 6 bases, and 15 bases lay in between. This CDR3 region has 13 residues. This chain's CDR3 is CASNVWGPPEAFF. CDR3 bases: TGTGCCAGCAACGTTTGGGGGCCCCCTGAAGCTTTCTTT.

This clonotype was observed many times. The gene calls are TRBV19 and TRBJ2-7; possible D gene TRBD2, 6 bases. V lost 3 bases to trimming and J lost 3 bases, with 15 bases between them. The CDR3 runs 15 residues. The germline CDR1 and CDR2 sequences are LNHDA and SQIVND (reference sequence). The CDR3, as DNA: TGTGCCAGTAGTATCGGGTCAGGACTACGCTACGAGCAGTACTTC. The encoded protein is CASSIGSGLRYEQYF.

Ten or more counts support this clonotype. V gene TRBV25-1 combines with J gene TRBJ2-7; D gene unclear. V was cut by 3 bases and J by 9 bases, with 15 bases left in between. This CDR3 is built from 13 residues. Germline V gene sequence: CDR1 MGHDK, CDR2 SYGVNS. CDR3 region: CASSDYGPSGQYF. CDR3 DNA: TGTGCCAGCAGTGATTACGGGCCCTCTGGGCAGTACTTC.

This clonotype was recorded at least ten times. The chain is built from TRBV20-1 and TRBJ1-1; TRBD1 is a possible D gene (5 bases). Germline CDR1 is DFQATT and CDR2 is SNEGSKA (reference sequence). V was pared by 3 bases and J by 5 bases, with 13 bases between. The CDR3 sequence is 13 residues long. The CDR3 nucleotides are TGCAGTGCTAGTTGGGGGGGAAGGACTGAAGCTTTCTTT. It is translated as CSASWGGRTEAFF.